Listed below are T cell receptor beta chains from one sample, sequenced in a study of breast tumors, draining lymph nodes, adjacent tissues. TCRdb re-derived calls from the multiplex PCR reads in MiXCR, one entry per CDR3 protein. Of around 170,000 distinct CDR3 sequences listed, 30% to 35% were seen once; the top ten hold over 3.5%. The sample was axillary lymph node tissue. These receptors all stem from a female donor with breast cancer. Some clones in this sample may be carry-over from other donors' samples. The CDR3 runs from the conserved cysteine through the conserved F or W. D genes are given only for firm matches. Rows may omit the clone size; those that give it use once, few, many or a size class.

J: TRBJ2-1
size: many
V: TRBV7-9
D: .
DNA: TGTGCCAGCAGGGGGTCCTACAATGAGCAGTTCTTC
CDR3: CASRGSYNEQFF

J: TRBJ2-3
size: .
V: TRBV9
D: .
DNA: TGTGCCAGCAGCGGGAGGAACACCGGGGAAGGCACAGATACGCAGTATTTT
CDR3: CASSGRNTGEGTDTQYF

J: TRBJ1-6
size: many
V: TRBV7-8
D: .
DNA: TGTGCCAGCAGCCCGGGGATAGATGATTCACCCCTCCACTTT
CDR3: CASSPGIDDSPLHF

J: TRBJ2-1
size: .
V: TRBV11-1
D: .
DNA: TGTGCCAGCAGCTTAGGGCAGCGGGCTAGGGATGAGCAGTTCTTC
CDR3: CASSLGQRARDEQFF

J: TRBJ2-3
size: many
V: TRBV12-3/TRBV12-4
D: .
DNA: TGTGCCAGCAGTTCGGGCTTACAAACTGCAGATACGCAGTATTTT
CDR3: CASSSGLQTADTQYF

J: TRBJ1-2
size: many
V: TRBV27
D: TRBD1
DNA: TGTGCCAGCAGTTTGTTACAGGGGGGGGGCTACACCTTC
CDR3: CASSLLQGGGYTF

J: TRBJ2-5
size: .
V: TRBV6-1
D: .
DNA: TGTGCCAGCAGGGTAGGGGTTCGGGAAGAGACCCAGTACTTC
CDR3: CASRVGVREETQYF

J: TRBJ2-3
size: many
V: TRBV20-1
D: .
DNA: TGCAGTGCTTTAGACAGACGCACAGATACGCAGTATTTT
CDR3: CSALDRRTDTQYF

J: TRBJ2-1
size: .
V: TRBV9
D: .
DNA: TGTGCCAGCAGCGAGGACTTTTTTAAGGGCAATGAGCAGTTCTTC
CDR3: CASSEDFFKGNEQFF

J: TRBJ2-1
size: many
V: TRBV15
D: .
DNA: TGTGCCACCGGGGGGGCGAGCTCCTACAATGAGCAGTTCTTC
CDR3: CATGGASSYNEQFF

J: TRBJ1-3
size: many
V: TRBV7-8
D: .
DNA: TGTGCCAGCAGCCCCGGCAGGGGAAGGAATGGAAACACCATATATTTT
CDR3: CASSPGRGRNGNTIYF

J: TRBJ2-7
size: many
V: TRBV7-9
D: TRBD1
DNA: TGTGCCAGCAGCTTCCCAGGACAGGACTACGAGCAGTACTTC
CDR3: CASSFPGQDYEQYF

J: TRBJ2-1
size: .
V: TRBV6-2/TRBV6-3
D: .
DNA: TGTGCCAGCAGTTACTCAAGTAACCGGGGCACCTACAATGAGCAGTTCTTC
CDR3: CASSYSSNRGTYNEQFF

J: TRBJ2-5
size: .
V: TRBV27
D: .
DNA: TGTGCCAGCAAAGGGTGGTACCAAGAGACCCAGTACTTC
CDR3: CASKGWYQETQYF

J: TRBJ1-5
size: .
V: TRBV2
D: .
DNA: TGTGCCAGCAGCCTACTAGAGCCCCAGCATTTT
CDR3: CASSLLEPQHF

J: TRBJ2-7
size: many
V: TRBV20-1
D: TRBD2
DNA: TGCAGTGCTAGTGGGACTAGCGTAAAGAACGAGCAGTACTTC
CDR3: CSASGTSVKNEQYF

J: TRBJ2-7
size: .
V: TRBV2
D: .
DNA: TGTGCCAGCAGTGAAGCGATTGGGGGGAACAGGGACCACGACCAGTACTTC
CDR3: CASSEAIGGNRDHDQYF

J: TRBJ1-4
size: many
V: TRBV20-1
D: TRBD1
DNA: TGCAGTGCCTCGACAGGGAGTGAAAAACTGTTTTTT
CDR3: CSASTGSEKLFF

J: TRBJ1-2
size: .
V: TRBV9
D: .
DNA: TGTGCCAGCAGCCCCGTGGAGATATGGAACTATGGCTCCACCTTC
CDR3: CASSPVEIWNYGSTF

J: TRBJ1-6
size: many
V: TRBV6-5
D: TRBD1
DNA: TGTGCCAGCAGTTACTCGATTCCGACAGGGGGCTCCTATAATTCACCCCTCCACTTT
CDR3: CASSYSIPTGGSYNSPLHF

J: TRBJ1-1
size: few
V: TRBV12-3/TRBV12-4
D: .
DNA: TGTGCCAGCAGAGGAAACGGTATGAACACTGAAGCTTTCTTT
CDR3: CASRGNGMNTEAFF

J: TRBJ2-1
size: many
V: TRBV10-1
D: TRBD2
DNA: TGCGCCAGCAGTGAACTAGCGCAAGGGAATGAGCAGTTCTTC
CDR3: CASSELAQGNEQFF